One sample yielded the 16 T cell receptor beta chains listed below, sequenced in a study of CD8 T cells in ankylosing spondylitis (dated by TCRdb to about 2017). Findings and caveats that apply to the study as a whole: Blood from ankylosing spondylitis patients appeared to be characterized by a TCR beta motif composed of eight or nine highly homologous amino acid variants.

For these TCRs, the target antigens are not known. Library preparation used 5' RACE. Reads for this sample came from an Illumina HiSeq 2500. TCRdb cleaned the public reads at Q25 with fastp, built clones with MiXCR and kept in-frame beta chains. Entries are consolidated by CDR3 protein sequence, retaining the most common genes and DNA. The sample data list about 540,000 distinct CDR3 sequences, and 12% of these were observed just once. The ten largest clones capture approximately 6.2% of the sample. Sequences were obtained from blood, either unsorted or a sorted T cell fraction (not recorded which). The receptors shown here come from a male donor with ankylosing spondylitis.

In this sample, this clonotype turned up a few times. This chain connects TRBV5-1 to TRBJ1-2, with 8 bases lining up with TRBD1. Trimming removed 4 bases from V and 8 bases from J; junction bases left unmatched: 7. The CDR3 length is 13 residues. The germline gives CDR1 SGHRS, CDR2 YFSETQ. CDR3 nucleotide sequence: TGCGCCAGCAGCACGAGGACAGGGCCCGGCTACACCTTC. Its translation: CASSTRTGPGYTF.

This clonotype occurred a few times. This chain uses TRBV20-1 with TRBJ1-2; no reliable D call. Trimming stripped 5 bases from V and 7 bases from J, with 14 bases between. This CDR3 contains 12 residues. Germline values: CDR1 DFQATT, CDR2 SNEGSKA (reference sequence). The CDR3 DNA sequence: TGCAGTGCTCCCGTGAGAATATCTGGCTACACCTTC. Protein product: CSAPVRISGYTF.

This clonotype has just a few counts. The chain couples TRBV12-3 or TRBV12-4 to TRBJ1-1; D ambiguous. This CDR3 has 14 residues. Trimming stripped 3 bases from V and 0 bases from J, with 8 bases between. As DNA, the CDR3 is TGTGCCAGCAGTTTTGTGGTGATGAACACTGAAGCTTTCTTT. Translation: CASSFVVMNTEAFF.

This clonotype was detected only a few times. The CDR3 region is CASSPGGMGTGELFF. CDR3 nucleotides: TGTGCCAGCTCACCAGGAGGGATGGGCACCGGGGAGCTGTTTTTT. V is TRBV18 and J is TRBJ2-2; the D gene is possibly TRBD2 (6 bases). The germline V gene encodes CDR1 KGHSH and CDR2 LQKENI. V gave up 2 bases and J gave up 4 bases, with 11 bases separating them. The CDR3 totals 15 residues.

The V gene is TRBV6-2 or TRBV6-3, the J gene TRBJ2-4; weak D call: TRBD1 (6 bases). V was pared by 2 bases and J by 0 bases, with 8 bases between. Germline CDR1 is MNHEY and CDR2 is SVGEGT. CDR3 length equals 15 residues. CDR3 DNA sequence: TGTGCCAGCAGTTACAGGGGACAAGCCAAAAACATTCAGTACTTC. Translating gives CASSYRGQAKNIQYF.

This clonotype occurred a few times. This chain joins TRBV12-3 or TRBV12-4 and TRBJ2-5; D gene unclear. CDR3 size: 14 residues. V was trimmed by 4 bases and J by 1 base, leaving 10 bases between them. The CDR3 sequence is CASSSWTFQETQYF. Here the CDR3 DNA reads TGTGCCAGCAGTTCTTGGACGTTCCAAGAGACCCAGTACTTC.

In this sample, this clonotype turned up many times. V gene TRBV9 combines with J gene TRBJ2-1; 10 bases agree with TRBD2. With 0 bases clipped from V and 2 bases from J, the junction kept 2 bases outside the gene matches. Germline-derived CDR1 and CDR2 are SGDLS and YYNGEE. The CDR3 sequence is 16 residues long. The CDR3 nucleotides read TGTGCCAGCAGCGTAGCTAGCGGGAGTGCCTACAATGAGCAGTTCTTC. It yields the protein CASSVASGSAYNEQFF.

This clonotype was seen a few times. The chain links TRBV5-5 to TRBJ2-6; 9 bases align to TRBD1. The CDR3 runs to 16 residues. CDR1 SGHKS and CDR2 YYEKEE come from the germline V gene (reference sequence). The V and J ends lost 4 bases and 2 bases, in that order; junction bases with no gene match: 4. CDR3 nucleotides: TGTGCCAGCAGCACGGACAGGGGACCTGGGGCCAACGTCCTGACTTTC. Translated, it gives CASSTDRGPGANVLTF.

The CDR3 loop is CASSWRDEAFF. The CDR3 coding sequence is TGTGCCAGCAGTTGGCGAGATGAAGCTTTCTTT. The rearrangement links TRBV6-5 to TRBJ1-1; D not certain. CDR3 size: 11 residues. V was pared by 4 bases and J by 7 bases, with 7 bases between. CDR1 and CDR2 from the germline V gene are MNHEY and SVGAGI.

The rearrangement uses TRBV24-1 and TRBJ2-3; D is unresolved. Germline assignment: CDR1 KGHDR and CDR2 SFDVKD. This CDR3 is built from 15 residues. V gave up 0 bases and J gave up 1 base, with 7 bases separating them. Written as DNA, the CDR3 is TGTGCCACCAGTGATTTGGGTGGGGGCACAGATACGCAGTATTTT. It translates to CATSDLGGGTDTQYF.

The chain combines TRBV6-2 or TRBV6-3 with TRBJ2-7; D gene uncertain. This CDR3 spans 12 amino acids. CDR1 is MNHEY and CDR2 is SVGEGT in the germline V gene. The V end was cut by 6 bases, the J end by 1 base, with 7 bases between. This CDR3 reads CASRTVSYEQYF. In nucleotides, the CDR3 is TGTGCCAGCAGAACTGTATCCTACGAGCAGTACTTC.

The V and J genes are TRBV12-3 or TRBV12-4 and TRBJ1-2; tentatively, D is TRBD1 (6 bases). The CDR3 consists of 12 residues. V lost 2 bases and J 7 bases, leaving 8 bases between the germline ends. This CDR3 is CASSLNRVGYTF. CDR3 bases: TGTGCCAGCAGTTTAAACAGGGTTGGCTACACCTTC.

The rearrangement joins TRBV10-1 to TRBJ2-7, with 7 bases lining up with TRBD2. Per germline, CDR1 WNHNN and CDR2 SYGVQD (reference sequence). This CDR3 spans 15 amino acids. V dropped 3 bases and J dropped 5; count of bases not matched to a gene: 10. The CDR3 coding sequence is TGCGCCAGCAGTGATAGACAACTAGCGAGCAACGAGCAGTACTTC. Protein: CASSDRQLASNEQYF.

This clonotype was recorded a few times. This chain uses TRBV5-1 with TRBJ1-2; 10 bases match TRBD1. This CDR3 region has 16 residues. Germline CDR1 and CDR2: SGHRS and YFSETQ. Trimming took 4 bases from V and 3 from J; bases not matched to a gene: 9. The CDR3 loop is CASSPRQGAFYYGYTF. DNA for the CDR3: TGCGCCAGCAGCCCCCGACAGGGGGCGTTCTACTATGGCTACACCTTC.

J is TRBJ1-2 and V is TRBV4-2; D might be TRBD1 (5 bases). CDR1 and CDR2 from the germline V gene are LGHNA and YNFKEQ. V gave up 0 bases and J gave up 8 bases, with 19 bases separating them. The CDR3 runs to 16 residues. The CDR3 region is CASSQDSLQAWGGYTF. CDR3 sequence (DNA): TGTGCCAGCAGCCAAGATTCCCTACAGGCCTGGGGCGGCTACACCTTC.

This clonotype has only a few counts. J is TRBJ2-1 and V is TRBV7-2; D might be TRBD1 (6 bases). CDR1 is SGHTA and CDR2 is FQGNSA in the germline V gene. This CDR3 has 20 amino acids. Trimming took 0 bases from V and 3 from J, leaving 24 bases between them. The CDR3, as DNA: TGTGCCAGCAGCTTAGCGCCCAAAGCTGGACAGACCGATTTCTACAATGAGCAGTTCTTC. It encodes CASSLAPKAGQTDFYNEQFF.